In this sample, the clone carrying this TCR beta chain turned up many times. As to time point: newly diagnosed GD, antithyroid drugs for less than 3 months. The TCR library was made from RNA that had been extracted from PBMCs in TRIzol. The sample originates from a study of regulatory T cells in long-lasting Graves disease. TCR beta libraries were built with iRepertoire HTBI primers and Arm-PCR of CDR3 regions. TCRdb reanalysed the multiplex PCR reads using MiXCR and keeps one entry per CDR3 protein. The data show 350,000 to 450,000 distinct CDR3 sequences, approximately 16% seen once. The sample also formed part of further work on T cells in Graves' hyperthyroidism and ophthalmopathy.

This TCR derives from a middle-aged woman with Graves disease. The sample here was peripheral blood mononuclear cells (PBMCs), taken at new diagnosis, from a patient treated with antithyroid drugs.

CDR3 nucleotides: TGCGCCAGCAGCTTGGCCTCTCGGGGGAGGTCCTCCTACGAGCAGTACTTC. It codes for CASSLASRGRSSYEQYF. The chain couples TRBV5-1 to TRBJ2-7, with a weak D call TRBD2 (6 bases). This CDR3 is built from 17 residues. V was cut by 0 bases and J by 0 bases, with 16 bases left in between. Germline V gene data show CDR1 as SGHRS and CDR2 as YFSETQ.